This TCR beta chain was identified during a study of T cell responses to AZD1222 COVID-19 vaccine. A remark on this clone: The antigen remains undetermined.

Study-wide findings and caveats: Seropositive status at baseline applied to only a handful of AZD1222 recipients. Nearly half of spike-specific TCRs reportedly target variant regions that are unmutated in the B.1.351 and B.1.1.7 variants. All repertoire sampling was performed exclusively after the peak T cell response. The donors showed a predominance of white British ancestry and of females, with possible underestimation of clonal diversity.

TCRdb's copy holds only in-frame clones and misses some; the assay was immunoSEQ multiplex PCR. The sample lists 90,000 to 150,000 clones; roughly 90% were seen once. Germline loops: CDR1 LNHNV, CDR2 YYDKDF (reference sequence). The CDR3 spans 14 residues. V was cut by 0 bases and J by 7 bases, with 7 bases left in between. V is TRBV15 and J is TRBJ1-6; D is unresolved. The sample here was peripheral blood, taken on day 0 of AZD1222 vaccination. The TCR comes from an adult in good health. CDR3 sequence reads: CATSRDRENSPLHF. Written as DNA, the CDR3 is TGTGCCACCAGCAGAGATAGGGAGAATTCACCCCTCCACTTT.